What follows is one T cell receptor (beta chain) and its context. The record originates from a study of blood T cell repertoires in COVID-19. Clones were read by immunoSEQ multiplex PCR, and TCRdb kept only the in-frame ones, dropping some. The sample holds about 250,000 clones, around 85% seen once. In germline, CDR1 is SGHAT, CDR2 FQNNGV. The CDR3 loop spans 15 amino acids. V was cut by 4 bases and J by 0 bases, with 13 bases left in between. The TCR sequence derives from a woman in her fifties or sixties with acute COVID-19. Sequenced sample: PBMCs or T cells enriched from blood (not recorded which). The rearrangement uses TRBV11-2 and TRBJ2-7; D unclear. In DNA, the CDR3 is TGTGCCAGCAGCTCGATACAGCTCCTCTCCTACGAGCAGTACTTC. This gives the protein CASSSIQLLSYEQYF.